The present T cell receptor beta chain was sequenced within a study of T cell repertoires and HLA-DP antigens. The wider study: In vitro CD4+ alloreactivity was against HeLa-presented HLA-DP. Donor ages ranged from 18-to-29 to 60-to-69; two men, one woman. Points from the study as a whole: Naive and memory CD4+ cells were analysed together, not apart. Against one allele, clones undetected before culture averaged about 35%; against the other, 50.6%.

Trimming removed 8 bases from V and 3 bases from J, with 13 bases in between. CDR1 and CDR2 (germline): MNHNS, SASEGT. The CDR3 spans 13 residues. Turning to this clone: Its antigen remains unknown.

Clones were read by immunoSEQ multiplex PCR, and TCRdb kept only the in-frame ones, dropping some. The repertoire has 65,000 to 90,000 clones, around 80% of them found once; the top ten carry 1.6%. The genes are TRBV6-1 and TRBJ2-5, with a weak D call TRBD2 (5 bases). This sequence originates from a man in his 60s in good health and CMV-seronegative. Sequences were obtained from CD4+ T cells from PBMCs. This chain's CDR3 is CASEWAGEETQYF. In nucleotides, the CDR3 is TGTGCCAGCGAGTGGGCGGGTGAAGAGACCCAGTACTTC.